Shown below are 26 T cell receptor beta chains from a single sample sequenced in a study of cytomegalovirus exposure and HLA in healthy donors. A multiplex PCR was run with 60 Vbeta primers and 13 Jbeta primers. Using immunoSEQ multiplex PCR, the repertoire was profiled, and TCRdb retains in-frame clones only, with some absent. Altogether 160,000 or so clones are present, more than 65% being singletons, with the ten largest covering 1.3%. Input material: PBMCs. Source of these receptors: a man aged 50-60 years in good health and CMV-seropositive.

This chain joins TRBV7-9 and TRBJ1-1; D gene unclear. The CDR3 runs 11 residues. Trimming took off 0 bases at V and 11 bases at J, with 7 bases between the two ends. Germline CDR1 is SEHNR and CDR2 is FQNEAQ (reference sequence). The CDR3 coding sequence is TGTGCCAGCAGCTTAGCAAGGGAGGCTTTCTTT. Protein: CASSLAREAFF.

The CDR3 DNA reads as TGTGCCAGCAGATCAACTATACAGGGGACCATTCAGTACTTC. Protein sequence: CASRSTIQGTIQYF. The V call is TRBV6-5, the J call TRBJ2-4, with 7 bases aligning to TRBD1. This CDR3 spans 14 amino acids. CDR1 and CDR2 (germline): MNHEY, SVGAGI. The V segment lost 6 bases and the J segment 9 bases; nucleotides outside the gene matches: 11.

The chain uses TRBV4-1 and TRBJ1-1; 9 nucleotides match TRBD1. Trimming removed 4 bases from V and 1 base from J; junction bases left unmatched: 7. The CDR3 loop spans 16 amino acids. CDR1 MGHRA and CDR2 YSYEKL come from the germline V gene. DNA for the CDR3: TGCGCCAGCAGCCCCCTGGACAGGGGTCGGAACACTGAAGCTTTCTTT. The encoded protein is CASSPLDRGRNTEAFF.

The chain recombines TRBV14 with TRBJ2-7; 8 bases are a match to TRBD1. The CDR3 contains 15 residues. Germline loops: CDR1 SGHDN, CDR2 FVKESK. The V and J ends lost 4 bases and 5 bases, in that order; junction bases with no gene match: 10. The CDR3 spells CASSRSADRDDEQYF. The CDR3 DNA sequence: TGTGCCAGCAGCCGCTCTGCGGACAGGGACGACGAGCAGTACTTC.

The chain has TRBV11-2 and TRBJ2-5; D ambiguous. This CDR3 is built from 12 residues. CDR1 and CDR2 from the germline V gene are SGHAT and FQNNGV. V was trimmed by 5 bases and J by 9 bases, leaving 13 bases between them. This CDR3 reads CASSIGLESQYF. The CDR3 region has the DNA TGTGCCAGCAGCATAGGATTAGAATCCCAGTACTTC.

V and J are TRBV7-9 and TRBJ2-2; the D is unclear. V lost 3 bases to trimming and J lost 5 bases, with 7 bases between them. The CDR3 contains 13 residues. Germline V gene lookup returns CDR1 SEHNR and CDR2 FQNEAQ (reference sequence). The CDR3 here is CASSFRRTGELFF. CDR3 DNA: TGTGCCAGCAGCTTTAGGAGAACCGGGGAGCTGTTTTTT.

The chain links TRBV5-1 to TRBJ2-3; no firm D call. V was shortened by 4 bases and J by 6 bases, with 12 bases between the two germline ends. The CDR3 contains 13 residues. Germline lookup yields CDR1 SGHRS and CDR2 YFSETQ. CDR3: CASSPLGVDTQYF. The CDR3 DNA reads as TGCGCCAGCAGCCCTCTCGGAGTGGATACGCAGTATTTT.

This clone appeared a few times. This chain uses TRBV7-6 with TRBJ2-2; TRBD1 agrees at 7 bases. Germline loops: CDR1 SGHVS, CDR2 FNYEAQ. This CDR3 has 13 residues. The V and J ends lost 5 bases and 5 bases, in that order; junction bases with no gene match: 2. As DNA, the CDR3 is TGTGCCAGCAGCCCACAGGGGACCGGGGAGCTGTTTTTT. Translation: CASSPQGTGELFF.

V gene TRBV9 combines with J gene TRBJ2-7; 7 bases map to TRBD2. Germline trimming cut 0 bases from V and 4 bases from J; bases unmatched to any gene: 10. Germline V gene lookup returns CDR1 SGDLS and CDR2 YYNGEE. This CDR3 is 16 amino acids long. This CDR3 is CASSVGTDTSVYEQYF. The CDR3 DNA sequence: TGTGCCAGCAGCGTAGGAACAGACACTAGCGTTTACGAGCAGTACTTC.

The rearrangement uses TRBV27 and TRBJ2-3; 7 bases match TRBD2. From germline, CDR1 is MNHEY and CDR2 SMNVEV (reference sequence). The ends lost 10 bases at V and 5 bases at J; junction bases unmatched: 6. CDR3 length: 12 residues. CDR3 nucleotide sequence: TGTGCCACCTCGGGGGGAAGAGATACGCAGTATTTT. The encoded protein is CATSGGRDTQYF.

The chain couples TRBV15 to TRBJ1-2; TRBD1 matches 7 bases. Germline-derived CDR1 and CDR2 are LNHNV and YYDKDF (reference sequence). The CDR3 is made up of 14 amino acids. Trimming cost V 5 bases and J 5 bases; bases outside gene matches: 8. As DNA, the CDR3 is TGTGCCACCAGCGACCGACAGGGCGGTTATGGCTACACCTTC. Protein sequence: CATSDRQGGYGYTF. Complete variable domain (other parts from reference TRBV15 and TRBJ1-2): DAMVIQNPRYQVTQFGKPVTLSCSQTLNHNVMYWYQQKSSQAPKLLFHYYDKDFNNEADTPDNFQSRRPNTSFCFLDIRSPGLGDTAMYLCATSDRQGGYGYTFGSGTRLTVV.

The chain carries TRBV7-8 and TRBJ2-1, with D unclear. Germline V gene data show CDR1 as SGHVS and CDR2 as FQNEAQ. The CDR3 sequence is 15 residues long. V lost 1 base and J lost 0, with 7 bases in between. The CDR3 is CASSLELVSYNEQFF. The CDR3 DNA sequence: TGTGCCAGCAGCTTAGAACTCGTCTCCTACAATGAGCAGTTCTTC.

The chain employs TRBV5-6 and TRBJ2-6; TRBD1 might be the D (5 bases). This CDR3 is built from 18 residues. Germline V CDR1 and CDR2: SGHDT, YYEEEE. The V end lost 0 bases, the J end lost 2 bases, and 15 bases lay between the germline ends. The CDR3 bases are TGTGCCAGCAGCTTGGGGGGCGCCGGTGACGCTGGGGCCAACGTCCTGACTTTC. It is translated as CASSLGGAGDAGANVLTF.

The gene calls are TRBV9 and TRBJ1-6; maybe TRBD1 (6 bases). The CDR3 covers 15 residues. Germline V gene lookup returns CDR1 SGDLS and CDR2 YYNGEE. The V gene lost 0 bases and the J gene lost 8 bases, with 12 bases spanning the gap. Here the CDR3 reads CASSVGGRPHSPLHF. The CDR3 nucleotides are TGTGCCAGCAGCGTAGGGGGGCGGCCCCATTCACCCCTCCACTTT. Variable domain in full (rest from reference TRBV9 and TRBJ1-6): DSGVTQTPKHLITATGQRVTLRCSPRSGDLSVYWYQQSLDQGLQFLIQYYNGEERAKGNILERFSAQQFPDLHSELNLSSLELGDSALYFCASSVGGRPHSPLHFGNGTRLTVT.

In DNA, the CDR3 is TGCGCCAGCAGCCAAGAGGAAGGGAGGCCGCAGTATTTT. Translated, it gives CASSQEEGRPQYF. The V gene is TRBV4-3, the J gene TRBJ2-3; possible D gene TRBD2, 6 bases. Germline CDR1 reads LGHNA; CDR2 reads YSLEER. CDR3 length: 13 residues. V was pared by 0 bases and J by 10 bases, with 11 bases between.

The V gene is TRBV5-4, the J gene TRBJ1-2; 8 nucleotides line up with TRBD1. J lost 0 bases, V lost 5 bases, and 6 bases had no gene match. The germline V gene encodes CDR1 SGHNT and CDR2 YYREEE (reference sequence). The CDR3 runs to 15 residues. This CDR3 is CASRAPTGANYGYTF. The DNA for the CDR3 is TGTGCCAGCAGGGCTCCGACAGGGGCTAACTATGGCTACACCTTC.

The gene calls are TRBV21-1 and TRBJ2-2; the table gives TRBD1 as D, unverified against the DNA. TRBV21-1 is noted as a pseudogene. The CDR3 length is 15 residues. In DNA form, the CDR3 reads TGTGCCAGCAGCAAAGAAGGACAGAACACCGGGGAGCTGTTTTTT. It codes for CASSKEGQNTGELFF.

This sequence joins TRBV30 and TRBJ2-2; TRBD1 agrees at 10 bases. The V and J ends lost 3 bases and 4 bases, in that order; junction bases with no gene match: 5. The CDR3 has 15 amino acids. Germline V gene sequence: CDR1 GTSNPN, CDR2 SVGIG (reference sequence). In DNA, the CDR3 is TGTGCCTGGAGACTCCGGGACAGGGGCACCGGGGAGCTGTTTTTT. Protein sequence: CAWRLRDRGTGELFF.

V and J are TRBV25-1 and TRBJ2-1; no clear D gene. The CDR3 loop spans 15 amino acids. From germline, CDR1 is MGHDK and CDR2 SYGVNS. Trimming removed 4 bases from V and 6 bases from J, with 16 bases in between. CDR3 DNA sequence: TGTGCCAGCAGTGCCCCGGGTGACTTAGGCAATGAGCAGTTCTTC. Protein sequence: CASSAPGDLGNEQFF.

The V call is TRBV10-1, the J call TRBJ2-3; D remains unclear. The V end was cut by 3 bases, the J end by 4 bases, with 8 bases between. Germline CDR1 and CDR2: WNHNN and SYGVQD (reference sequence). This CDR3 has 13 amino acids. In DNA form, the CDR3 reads TGCGCCAGCAGTGATCCGGGTGCAGATACGCAGTATTTT. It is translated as CASSDPGADTQYF.

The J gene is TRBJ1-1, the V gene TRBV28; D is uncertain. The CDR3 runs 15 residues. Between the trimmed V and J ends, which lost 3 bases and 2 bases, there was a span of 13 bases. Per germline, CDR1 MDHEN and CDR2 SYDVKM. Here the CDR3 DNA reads TGTGCCAGCAGTTTTTGGGCCGAAGGAAACACTGAAGCTTTCTTT. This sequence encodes CASSFWAEGNTEAFF.

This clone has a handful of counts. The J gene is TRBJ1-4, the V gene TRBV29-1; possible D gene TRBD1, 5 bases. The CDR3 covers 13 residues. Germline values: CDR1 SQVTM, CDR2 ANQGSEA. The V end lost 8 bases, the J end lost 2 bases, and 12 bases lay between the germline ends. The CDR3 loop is CSRIGGTNEKLFF. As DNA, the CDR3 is TGCAGCCGCATCGGGGGGACTAATGAAAAACTGTTTTTT.

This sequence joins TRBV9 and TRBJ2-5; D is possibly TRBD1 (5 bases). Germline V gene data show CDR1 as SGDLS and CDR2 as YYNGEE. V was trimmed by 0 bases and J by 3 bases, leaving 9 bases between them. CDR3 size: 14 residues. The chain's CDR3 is CASSVEVGEETQYF. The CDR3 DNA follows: TGTGCCAGCAGCGTAGAAGTAGGGGAAGAGACCCAGTACTTC.

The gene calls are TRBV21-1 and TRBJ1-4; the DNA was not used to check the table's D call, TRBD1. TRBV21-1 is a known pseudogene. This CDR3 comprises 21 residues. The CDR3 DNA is TGTGCCAGCAGGCACAGGGCCTCCCCGGGACAGCGCGACGCGCTTAATGAAAAACTGTTTTTT. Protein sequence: CASRHRASPGQRDALNEKLFF.

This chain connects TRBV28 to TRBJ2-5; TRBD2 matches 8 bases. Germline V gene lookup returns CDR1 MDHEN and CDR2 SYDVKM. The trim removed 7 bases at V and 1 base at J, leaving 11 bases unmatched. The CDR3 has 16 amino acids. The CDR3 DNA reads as TGTGCCAGCACCATCCAGGGTCGGGGGGGCCAAGAGACCCAGTACTTC. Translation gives CASTIQGRGGQETQYF.

CDR3 sequence (DNA): TGTGCCAGCAGCTTAGATCCCCTAGCGGGCACAGATACGCAGTATTTT. Protein: CASSLDPLAGTDTQYF. This chain joins TRBV7-6 and TRBJ2-3; 7 bases are shared with TRBD2. Germline values: CDR1 SGHVS, CDR2 FNYEAQ. This CDR3 is built from 16 residues. With 1 base clipped from V and 1 base from J, the junction kept 5 bases outside the gene matches. Drawing the rest from reference TRBV7-6 and TRBJ2-3, the complete variable domain is GAGVSQSPRYKVTKRGQDVALRCDPISGHVSLYWYRQALGQGPEFLTYFNYEAQQDKSGLPNDRFSAERPEGSISTLTIQRTEQRDSAMYRCASSLDPLAGTDTQYFGPGTRLTVL.